Below are 24 T cell receptor beta chains sequenced from a single sample in a study of blood T cell repertoires in COVID-19 (dated by TCRdb to 2020 to 2021). The receptor library was made with the immunoSEQ multiplex PCR assay. TCRdb holds this immuneACCESS table with in-frame rearrangements only. Some clones are missing; in checked studies, unresolved V genes explain under half, and the rest has no known cause. Counted in this sample were approximately 150,000 clones; 85% of them appeared once. Jointly, the top ten make up approximately 7.6% of the sample. Source material: peripheral blood. These receptors came from a woman aged 80 or older with COVID-19, enrolled during active disease.

The rearrangement uses TRBV4-2 and TRBJ2-1; 7 positions agree with TRBD2. V lost 1 base and J lost 7; bases outside the gene matches: 10. The CDR3 has 16 residues. CDR1 is LGHNA, CDR2 YNFKEQ, per germline. CDR3 sequence: CASSQGEGGAWNEQFF. The CDR3 bases are TGTGCCAGCAGCCAAGGGGAGGGCGGGGCCTGGAATGAGCAGTTCTTC.

The CDR3 sequence is CASSTTRDGGELFF. The CDR3 DNA sequence: TGCGCCAGCAGCACGACCCGGGATGGCGGGGAGCTGTTTTTT. This chain connects TRBV5-1 to TRBJ2-2; perhaps TRBD2 as D (5 bases). Trimming pared 4 bases from V and 7 bases from J, leaving 14 bases between. Per the germline V gene, CDR1 is SGHRS and CDR2 is YFSETQ. This CDR3 region has 14 residues.

The gene calls are TRBV2 and TRBJ1-1; no definite D call. There are 14 residues in the CDR3. The V and J ends lost 5 bases and 1 base respectively, with 11 bases between them. Germline-derived CDR1 and CDR2 are SNHLY and FYNNEI. CDR3 loop: CASSRRRENTEAFF. DNA of the CDR3: TGTGCCAGCAGTAGGAGGAGAGAGAACACTGAAGCTTTCTTT.

The chain employs TRBV28 and TRBJ1-1; 7 nucleotides line up with TRBD1. With V trimmed by 5 bases and J by 1 base, 7 bases remained unmatched. Germline V CDR1 and CDR2: MDHEN, SYDVKM. CDR3 length: 15 residues. CDR3 DNA sequence: TGTGCCAGCAGTGCCCAAGGGACAGAGAACACTGAAGCTTTCTTT. Encoded protein: CASSAQGTENTEAFF.

This chain connects TRBV12-3 or TRBV12-4 to TRBJ1-3; D is undetermined. The CDR3 contains 13 residues. Trimming shortened V by 5 bases and J by 4 bases, and 9 bases separated the two germline ends. CDR3 nucleotides: TGTGCCAGCAGTCCCTCCCGGGGAAACACCATATATTTT. As protein: CASSPSRGNTIYF.

This chain links TRBV29-1 with TRBJ2-1; the match to TRBD2 covers 10 bases. V shed 2 bases, J shed 8 bases, and the junction held 18 bases outside the gene matches. This CDR3 comprises 18 residues. The germline gives CDR1 SQVTM, CDR2 ANQGSEA. The CDR3: CSVERLPGSGGTGYEQFF. The DNA of the CDR3 is TGCAGCGTTGAAAGACTACCCGGTAGCGGGGGGACTGGCTATGAGCAGTTCTTC.

This rearrangement joins TRBV5-6 to TRBJ2-2; a weak D match, TRBD1 (7 bases). The length of the CDR3 is 15 residues. The germline V and J ends were trimmed by 3 bases and 7 bases, with 16 bases remaining between them. Germline CDR1 reads SGHDT; CDR2 reads YYEEEE. The CDR3 region has the DNA TGTGCCAGCAGCTCCGCGTACAGGGGACTCGGGGAGCTGTTTTTT. It translates to CASSSAYRGLGELFF.

The genes are TRBV5-4 and TRBJ2-5; 9 nucleotides line up with TRBD2. The CDR3 length is 14 residues. Germline loops: CDR1 SGHNT, CDR2 YYREEE (reference sequence). V was clipped by 4 bases and J by 2 bases; unmatched bases: 3. CDR3 bases: TGTGCCAGCAGCCCTACTAGCGGGCAAGAGACCCAGTACTTC. Translation: CASSPTSGQETQYF. Filled out from reference TRBV5-4 and TRBJ2-5, the complete variable domain reads ETGVTQSPTHLIKTRGQQVTLRCSSQSGHNTVSWYQQALGQGPQFIFQYYREEENGRGNFPPRFSGLQFPNYSSELNVNALELDDSALYLCASSPTSGQETQYFGPGTRLLVL.

This clone was counted ten times or more. V and J are TRBV4-1 and TRBJ2-1, with TRBD2 matching 10 bases. The V gene's germline CDR1 is MGHRA and CDR2 YSYEKL. The CDR3 extends over 16 amino acids. V was clipped by 0 bases and J by 5 bases; unmatched bases: 4. CDR3 sequence (DNA): TGCGCCAGCAGCCAAGATCGCAGCGGGAGGGACAATGAGCAGTTCTTC. It codes for CASSQDRSGRDNEQFF.

The V and J genes are TRBV7-9 and TRBJ2-5, with 8 bases fitting TRBD2. The CDR3 totals 15 residues. Germline CDR1 and CDR2: SEHNR and FQNEAQ (reference sequence). The V and J ends lost 0 bases and 10 bases, in that order; junction bases with no gene match: 10. The CDR3 DNA sequence: TGTGCCAGCAGCTTAGCGCCCGCGGGAGGTTTAGACCAGTACTTC. Protein: CASSLAPAGGLDQYF.

The gene calls are TRBV4-1 and TRBJ1-4; D perhaps matches TRBD1 (6 bases). The CDR3 has 17 amino acids. CDR1 and CDR2 from the germline V gene are MGHRA and YSYEKL. The V gene lost 0 bases and the J gene lost 4 bases, with 15 bases spanning the gap. The CDR3 coding sequence is TGCGCCAGCAGCCAAGAGGGGGCTTCAGGGATTAATGAAAAACTGTTTTTT. It is translated as CASSQEGASGINEKLFF.

The chain combines TRBV7-9 with TRBJ1-4; no definite D call. With 3 bases removed from V and 8 bases from J, the gap between germline ends came to 13 bases. The CDR3 is made up of 14 amino acids. Germline CDR1 is SEHNR and CDR2 is FQNEAQ (reference sequence). CDR3 coding DNA: TGTGCCAGCAGCTTGTCCCGGGGAAAGGAAAAACTGTTTTTT. The encoded protein is CASSLSRGKEKLFF.

The CDR3 loop is CASSWESYGYTF. In DNA form, the CDR3 reads TGTGCCAGCAGTTGGGAGAGCTATGGCTACACCTTC. V and J are TRBV6-5 and TRBJ1-2; D remains unclear. The V gene lost 4 bases and the J gene lost 4 bases, with 7 bases spanning the gap. The CDR3 runs 12 residues. The germline V gene has CDR1 MNHEY and CDR2 SVGAGI.

The chain links TRBV6-6 to TRBJ2-3, with 7 bases matching TRBD2. The CDR3 totals 14 residues. The germline CDR1 and CDR2 sequences are MNHNY and SVGAGI (reference sequence). The V gene end was trimmed by 8 bases and the J gene end by 7 bases; junction bases not matched to a gene: 12. The CDR3 DNA reads as TGTGCCAGCCGACCGGGGGGTGTGATAAATACGCAGTATTTT. It is translated as CASRPGGVINTQYF.

The J gene is TRBJ1-3, the V gene TRBV19; D call uncertain. CDR1 is LNHDA, CDR2 SQIVND, per germline (reference sequence). CDR3 length: 17 residues. The germline V and J ends were trimmed by 6 bases and 3 bases, with 21 bases remaining between them. The CDR3 DNA sequence: TGTGCCAGTAGCAATCTCCTTGACGGGGTATTTGGAAACACCATATATTTT. Translation: CASSNLLDGVFGNTIYF. Combining the CDR3 with reference TRBV19 and TRBJ1-3 gives the whole variable domain DGGITQSPKYLFRKEGQNVTLSCEQNLNHDAMYWYRQDPGQGLRLIYYSQIVNDFQKGDIAEGYSVSREKKESFPLTVTSAQKNPTAFYLCASSNLLDGVFGNTIYFGEGSWLTVV.

This sequence joins TRBV28 and TRBJ1-3, with TRBD1 matching 10 bases. This CDR3 is 15 amino acids long. Trimming took 4 bases from V and 3 from J; bases not matched to a gene: 3. Germline V gene lookup returns CDR1 MDHEN and CDR2 SYDVKM. CDR3 in amino acids: CASSSRTGGGNTIYF. For the CDR3, the DNA is TGTGCCAGCAGTTCCCGGACAGGGGGTGGAAACACCATATATTTT.

The chain combines TRBV9 with TRBJ1-2; TRBD1 matches at 9 bases. With 4 bases clipped from V and 6 bases from J, the junction kept 13 bases outside the gene matches. The germline V gene has CDR1 SGDLS and CDR2 YYNGEE. The CDR3 has 16 residues. Here the CDR3 reads CASSKLGQGTSHGYTF. CDR3 bases: TGTGCCAGCAGCAAACTCGGACAGGGGACTTCTCATGGCTACACCTTC.

The chain recombines TRBV5-1 with TRBJ1-1; TRBD1 matches 7 bases. V lost 4 bases to trimming and J lost 2 bases; unmatched junction nucleotides: 11. The CDR3 runs 16 residues. Germline lookup yields CDR1 SGHRS and CDR2 YFSETQ. In DNA form, the CDR3 reads TGCGCCAGCAGCCCCCCGGGGGCAGGGGGAAACACTGAAGCTTTCTTT. Translation: CASSPPGAGGNTEAFF.

V is TRBV3-1 (or the pseudogene TRBV3-2) and J is TRBJ1-2; D remains ambiguous. Trimming took off 2 bases at V and 5 bases at J, with 9 bases between the two ends. There are 13 residues in the CDR3. From germline, CDR1 is LGHDT and CDR2 YNNKEL (reference sequence). Here the CDR3 reads CASSQNGEYGYTF. The CDR3 nucleotides read TGTGCCAGCAGCCAAAACGGGGAATATGGCTACACCTTC.

V and J are TRBV9 and TRBJ2-1; D might be TRBD2 (6 bases). The CDR3 is 16 residues long. From germline, CDR1 is SGDLS and CDR2 YYNGEE. Trimming left V 4 bases short and J 2 bases short, with 16 bases between. CDR3 region: CASSPPGGNAYNEQFF. The CDR3 DNA reads TGTGCCAGCAGCCCCCCCGGCGGGAACGCCTACAATGAGCAGTTCTTC.

Turning to this clone: At one end the junction does not follow the germline gene, possibly because of a read error. This chain uses TRBV28 with TRBJ1-2; D possibly corresponds to TRBD1 (6 bases). The germline CDR1 and CDR2 sequences are MDHEN and SYDVKM. The CDR3 is 12 residues long. The CDR3 protein is CASSLPGQRWYF. CDR3 in DNA: TGTGCCAGCAGTTTACCCGGACAGAGGTGGTACTTC.

In nucleotides, the CDR3 is TGTGCCAGCAGGGGGACGGGACAGGGGGCTTTTAGTTCACCCCTCCACTTT. Translation gives CASRGTGQGAFSSPLHF. The chain is built from TRBV2 and TRBJ1-6; 12 bases align to TRBD1. CDR1 and CDR2 from the germline V gene are SNHLY and FYNNEI. CDR3 length: 17 amino acids. Trimming cost V 6 bases and J 9 bases; bases outside gene matches: 12.

The rearrangement uses TRBV3-1 (or the pseudogene TRBV3-2) and TRBJ2-2; 11 bases map to TRBD1. The CDR3 is 13 amino acids. Germline V gene data show CDR1 as LGHDT and CDR2 as YNNKEL (reference sequence). J gave up 7 bases and V 7 bases, and 2 bases lay outside the gene matches. CDR3 sequence reads: CASKDRGLGELFF. The CDR3 nucleotides are TGTGCCAGCAAGGACAGGGGGCTCGGGGAGCTGTTTTTT.

This chain uses TRBV29-1 with TRBJ2-3; the match to TRBD2 covers 11 bases. Trimming at V came to 8 bases and at J to 3 bases, leaving 4 bases not matched to a gene. This CDR3 region has 13 residues. CDR1 is SQVTM, CDR2 ANQGSEA, per germline. Here the CDR3 DNA reads TGCAGCTCCGGGACTAGCGGTACAGATACGCAGTATTTT. Amino acids: CSSGTSGTDTQYF.